The entry below gives a single T cell receptor beta chain sequence along with its context. Its antigen is unidentified. The data derive from a study of OX40 agonist ivuxolimab in advanced cancers. Study background: Recorded diagnoses for dose-escalation patients were hepatocellular carcinoma, melanoma, renal cell or head and neck cancer. Three partial responders included one hepatocellular carcinoma patient and two cutaneous melanoma patients. Study-wide results and caveats: Among the lowest peripheral clonal expansion occurred in 0.1-3.0 mg/kg partial responders.

Assay: immunoSEQ multiplex PCR; the TCRdb copy retains only in-frame clones and omits some. Here the sample spans about 24,000 clones, roughly 84% being singletons. This CDR3 has 13 amino acids. CDR1 and CDR2 (germline): MNHEY, SVGAGI. V dropped 6 bases and J dropped 1 base, with 10 bases sitting between them. Autoimmune disease history or systemic immunosuppression led to patient exclusion. The chain recombines TRBV6-5 with TRBJ2-7; D gene ambiguous. This TCR derives from an adult with an advanced solid tumor such as melanoma, head and neck, liver or kidney cancer. The source material was CD4+ or CD8+ T cells sorted from blood, sampled in a trial of the OX40 agonist ivuxolimab. The CDR3 sequence is CASRIHGSYEQYF. The CDR3 DNA sequence: TGTGCCAGCAGGATACATGGTTCCTACGAGCAGTACTTC.